This is a list of T cell receptor beta chains from one sample in a study of blood T cell repertoires in COVID-19. TCRdb keeps only in-frame clones here, not all; method: immunoSEQ multiplex PCR. The table includes 60,000 or so clones, about nine tenths detected once. Sequencing was done on a sample of peripheral blood. These TCRs come from a human donor with active COVID-19. The donor label of this sample is uncertain. Each CDR3 is given with its conserved first and last residue. D genes are given only for firm matches. Only some rows state a clone size, as once, few, many or a class for expanded clones.

TRBJ2-2,-,TRBV12-3/TRBV12-4,-,12,TGTGCCAGCAGTTCCTCGGGCGGGGAGCTGTTTTTT,CASSSSGGELFF
TRBJ1-5,-,TRBV12-3/TRBV12-4,-,13,TGTGCCAGCACCGGACAGTACAATCAGCCCCAGCATTTT,CASTGQYNQPQHF
TRBJ1-2,-,TRBV28,-,16,TGTGCCAGCAGTTTTCCCACAGGGTATGAGGGTTTTGGCTACACCTTC,CASSFPTGYEGFGYTF
TRBJ2-2,-,TRBV6-2/TRBV6-3,-,14,TGTGCCAGCAGTAGGCAGGGGAACACCGGGGAGCTGTTTTTT,CASSRQGNTGELFF
TRBJ2-7,-,TRBV18,-,13,TGTGCCAGCTCACCACGAAGCGCCTACGAGCAGTACTTC,CASSPRSAYEQYF
TRBJ2-1,-,TRBV6-2/TRBV6-3,-,13,TGTGCCAGCAGTTACCAGGGGAGGGGTGAGCAGTTCTTC,CASSYQGRGEQFF
TRBJ2-6,TRBD1,TRBV6-4,once,17,TGTGCCAGCCATTCCGGGACAGGGGGCTCTGGGGCCAACGTCCTGACTTTC,CASHSGTGGSGANVLTF
TRBJ2-1,TRBD1,TRBV5-8,once,15,TGTGCCAGCAGCTTAAGACAGGGGGGCTACAATGAGCAGTTCTTC,CASSLRQGGYNEQFF
TRBJ2-6,-,TRBV2,-,12,TGTGCCAGCAGTGAACAGGCCAACGTCCTGACTTTC,CASSEQANVLTF
TRBJ1-1,-,TRBV28,once,15,TGTGCCAGCAGTTTATGGGCGGGAGGAAACACTGAAGCTTTCTTT,CASSLWAGGNTEAFF
TRBJ2-7,TRBD1,TRBV5-1,few,16,TGCGCCAGCAGGCAAGACCCCGGGACAGGGGGCGGGAGGCAGTACTTC,CASRQDPGTGGGRQYF
TRBJ2-7,TRBD1,TRBV27,once,17,TGTGCCAGCAGTTTTACCCTCATTCGGGACAGACCTTACGAGCAGTACTTC,CASSFTLIRDRPYEQYF
TRBJ2-3,TRBD2,TRBV19,-,14,TGTGCCAGTAAGACTAGCGGGGGCACAGATACGCAGTATTTT,CASKTSGGTDTQYF
TRBJ2-1,-,TRBV5-3,-,14,TGTGCCAGAGGTAGCGGTCACGCCTACAATGAGCAGTTCTTC,CARGSGHAYNEQFF
TRBJ1-5,-,TRBV7-8,few,14,TGTGCCAGCAGCGTCGGTAATAGCAATCAGCCCCAGCATTTT,CASSVGNSNQPQHF
TRBJ2-1,-,TRBV12-5,-,15,TGTGCTAGTGGTTTGGTAGTAGAGGGTTACAATGAGCAGTTCTTC,CASGLVVEGYNEQFF
TRBJ1-4,TRBD1,TRBV3-1/TRBV3-2,-,12,TGTGCCAGCAGCCAACCGGGACAGGGTTCGTTTTTT,CASSQPGQGSFF
TRBJ1-4,-,TRBV24-1,-,14,TGTGCCACCAGTGATTCGAGGAGGGAAGAAAAACTGTTTTTT,CATSDSRREEKLFF
TRBJ2-3,-,TRBV10-1,-,13,TGCGCCAGCTCTAGTGAGTTCGCAGATACGCAGTATTTT,CASSSEFADTQYF
TRBJ1-3,-,TRBV15,-,13,TGTGCCTCCGCGGGGGGCCCTGGAAACACCATATATTTT,CASAGGPGNTIYF